Shown below are 15 T cell receptor beta chains from a single sample sequenced in a study of metastatic and nonmetastatic thyroid tumors. TCRdb re-called clones via MiXCR from the PCR reads. The repertoire holds 15,000 to 20,000 clones, with approximately 20% as singletons. There were no patients who had received any treatment before thyroid surgery. Sequencing was performed on adjacent normal tissue. The source of these receptors is a female donor with papillary thyroid cancer or a benign thyroid nodule (not recorded which). Some clones in this sample may be carry-over from other donors' samples.

The chain couples TRBV10-3 to TRBJ2-5; D unclear. Trimming cost V 4 bases and J 4 bases, with 10 bases left between them. The CDR3 is made up of 13 amino acids. Germline CDR1 reads ENHRY; CDR2 reads SYGVKD. The CDR3 nucleotides read TGTGCCATCAGTGGTGAACTCCGAGAGACCCAGTACTTC. Translated: CAISGELRETQYF.

This clone was detected only a few times. The chain carries TRBV3-1 and TRBJ2-5; the D gene is possibly TRBD2 (6 bases). In germline, CDR1 is LGHDT, CDR2 YNNKEL (reference sequence). The CDR3 contains 16 residues. V gave up 0 bases and J gave up 3 bases, with 14 bases separating them. In DNA form, the CDR3 reads TGTGCCAGCAGCCAAGAAGAGTCAGGACTAAAAGAGACCCAGTACTTC. The encoded protein is CASSQEESGLKETQYF.

V gene TRBV28 combines with J gene TRBJ1-1; D unclear. CDR1 is MDHEN, CDR2 SYDVKM, per germline. V lost 3 bases to trimming and J lost 7 bases, with 6 bases between them. CDR3 size: 11 residues. CDR3 residues: CASSLDGEAFF. CDR3 sequence (DNA): TGTGCCAGCAGTTTGGACGGTGAAGCTTTCTTT.

The rearrangement links TRBV9 to TRBJ2-3; D is perhaps TRBD1 or TRBD2 (5 bases each). The CDR3 consists of 17 residues. CDR1 is SGDLS and CDR2 is YYNGEE in the germline V gene. V gave up 4 bases and J gave up 1 base, with 19 bases separating them. The CDR3 sequence: CASSSSGASYGTDTQYF. The CDR3 bases are TGTGCCAGCAGCTCCTCCGGGGCTAGCTATGGCACAGATACGCAGTATTTT.

This clone was counted a few times. The chain recombines TRBV28 with TRBJ2-1; possibly TRBD1 or TRBD2 for D (6 bases each). Germline lookup yields CDR1 MDHEN and CDR2 SYDVKM. Trimming took 11 bases from V and 2 from J, leaving 19 bases between them. The CDR3 totals 15 residues. CDR3 loop: CASSWWGAPYNEQFF. The CDR3 bases are TGTGCCTCCTCCTGGTGGGGGGCACCCTACAATGAGCAGTTCTTC.

This clone was detected many times. The rearrangement links TRBV2 to TRBJ2-3; TRBD2 matches 13 bases. This CDR3 has 18 residues. Germline-derived CDR1 and CDR2 are SNHLY and FYNNEI. V trimming: 6 bases; J trimming: 1 base; junction bases outside the gene matches: 10. CDR3 sequence (DNA): TGTGCCAGCAGCGATCCTGGACTAGCGGGAGTCGGCACAGATACGCAGTATTTT. Its translation is CASSDPGLAGVGTDTQYF.

This clone was detected ten times or more. A read error is possible here, since a much larger clone lies one base away. Given the absence of the conserved phenylalanine or tryptophan at the CDR3 end, a read error is likely. This chain joins TRBV10-3 and TRBJ1-1; unclear D gene. V was clipped by 5 bases and J by 2 bases, with 12 bases between them. The CDR3 covers 14 residues. In germline, CDR1 is ENHRY, CDR2 SYGVKD. Written as DNA, the CDR3 is TGTGCCATCAGTCCGAGGACCGATAACACTGAAGCTTTCCTT. It translates to CAISPRTDNTEAFL.

The genes are TRBV2 and TRBJ2-3; 9 bases are shared with TRBD1. Germline V gene data show CDR1 as SNHLY and CDR2 as FYNNEI. Unmatched junction bases numbered 12, after V lost 6 bases and J lost 5 bases. The CDR3 spans 16 residues. The DNA for the CDR3 is TGTGCCAGCAGGCCCCACGGGACAGGGTCCCAAGATACGCAGTATTTT. This sequence encodes CASRPHGTGSQDTQYF.

This clone is medium-sized. The chain employs TRBV10-3 and TRBJ2-7; 15 bases line up with TRBD2. Germline loops: CDR1 ENHRY, CDR2 SYGVKD. This CDR3 is built from 15 residues. Unmatched junction bases numbered 3, after V lost 2 bases and J lost 7 bases. The CDR3 sequence: CAISEPGLAGGEQYF. Here the CDR3 DNA reads TGTGCCATCAGTGAGCCGGGACTAGCGGGAGGTGAGCAGTACTTC.

This clone was seen at least ten times. This chain links TRBV5-1 with TRBJ1-2; 7 nucleotides align to TRBD1. Losses at the gene ends were 0 bases for V and 4 bases for J; bases not matched to a gene: 6. The germline V gene has CDR1 SGHRS and CDR2 YFSETQ. The CDR3 covers 15 residues. Here the CDR3 reads CASSLDRDSFYGYTF. CDR3 in DNA: TGCGCCAGCAGCTTGGACCGGGACAGCTTCTATGGCTACACCTTC. The variable domain in full, completed from reference TRBV5-1 and TRBJ1-2, reads KAGVTQTPRYLIKTRGQQVTLSCSPISGHRSVSWYQQTPGQGLQFLFEYFSETQRNKGNFPGRFSGRQFSNSRSEMNVSTLELGDSALYLCASSLDRDSFYGYTFGSGTRLTVV.

On this clone itself: The junction and the germline gene differ at one end; a read error may be behind it. The CDR3 region has the DNA TGTGCCAGTAGTATCTCGCGGCAGCTAACTTCGAACACTGGAGCTTTCTTT. Amino acids: CASSISRQLTSNTGAFF. J is TRBJ1-1 and V is TRBV19; D uncertain. Per the germline V gene, CDR1 is LNHDA and CDR2 is SQIVND (reference sequence). The CDR3 is 17 residues long.

This clone turned up a few times. The J gene is TRBJ1-1, the V gene TRBV6-4; weak D call: TRBD1 (5 bases). The CDR3 spans 13 residues. Trimming pared 4 bases from V and 0 bases from J, leaving 6 bases between. Germline assignment: CDR1 MRHNA and CDR2 SNTAGT. The DNA of the CDR3 is TGTGCCAGCAGTGTGGGGGTGAACACTGAAGCTTTCTTT. The encoded protein is CASSVGVNTEAFF.

The chain joins TRBV30 to TRBJ1-1; no clear D gene. In germline, CDR1 is GTSNPN, CDR2 SVGIG (reference sequence). The CDR3 has 14 amino acids. Trimming took off 2 bases at V and 1 base at J, with 11 bases between the two ends. The CDR3 DNA is TGTGCCTGGAGTAGGTTGGTGCAGAACACTGAAGCTTTCTTT. Its translation is CAWSRLVQNTEAFF.

V and J are TRBV30 and TRBJ1-1, with D possibly matching TRBD1 (6 bases). Germline V gene data show CDR1 as GTSNPN and CDR2 as SVGIG (reference sequence). The CDR3 sequence is 16 residues long. V lost 8 bases to trimming and J lost 2 bases, with 24 bases between them. The CDR3, as DNA: TGTGCCGGCTGGATAATCCCCGGGACACCAAACACTGAAGCTTTCTTT. Translated: CAGWIIPGTPNTEAFF.

This clone was picked up a small number of times. This may arise from a read error, as a much more abundant clone is one base away. The genes are TRBV24-1 and TRBJ2-3, with D tentatively TRBD2 (6 bases). In germline, CDR1 is KGHDR, CDR2 SFDVKD. The CDR3 length is 14 residues. CDR3 sequence reads: CATSDPSPGDKQYF. CDR3 sequence (DNA): TGTGCCACCAGTGATCCCTCCCCGGGAGATAAGCAGTATTTT.